Listed here are 24 T cell receptor beta chains from one sample, sequenced in a study of long-term antiretroviral therapy in people with HIV (dated by TCRdb to between 2021 and 2022). The immunoSEQ hsTCRB v3.0 assay was used at survey level resolution for TRB variable region sequencing. TCRdb carries this immuneACCESS record with in-frame sequences only. Its versions omit some clonotypes, under half of them owing to an unresolved V gene in the studies checked, with the rest unexplained. Within this sample are some 19,000 clones, with roughly 86% of them counted one time only. The top ten hold about 10% of the sample. Material: unsorted PBMCs, obtained 0.5 years after starting antiretroviral therapy. The receptors stem from a man aged 35 to 55 with HIV.

J is TRBJ2-7 and V is TRBV28, with 10 bases identical to TRBD1. V trimming: 1 base; J trimming: 5 bases; junction bases outside the gene matches: 14. This CDR3 contains 18 residues. Germline V gene lookup returns CDR1 MDHEN and CDR2 SYDVKM. CDR3: CASSLFPRYGTGANEQYF. In DNA form, the CDR3 reads TGTGCCAGCAGTTTATTTCCCAGATACGGGACAGGGGCAAACGAGCAGTACTTC. Looking up the rest from reference TRBV28 and TRBJ2-7 gives the full variable domain: DVKVTQSSRYLVKRTGEKVFLECVQDMDHENMFWYRQDPGLGLRLIYFSYDVKMKEKGDIPEGYSVSREKKERFSLILESASTNQTSMYLCASSLFPRYGTGANEQYFGPGTRLTVT.

The chain uses TRBV28 and TRBJ2-1, with 10 bases lining up with TRBD2. CDR1 is MDHEN, CDR2 SYDVKM, per germline. The CDR3 covers 16 residues. Trimming took 2 bases from V and 4 from J; bases not matched to a gene: 5. As DNA, the CDR3 is TGTGCCAGCAGTTTACTTACTAGCGGGATATACAATGAGCAGTTCTTC. Amino acid sequence: CASSLLTSGIYNEQFF.

This clone was counted once. The V gene is TRBV19, the J gene TRBJ1-4; D is undetermined. Trimming removed 6 bases from V and 3 bases from J, with 5 bases in between. The CDR3 covers 12 residues. Germline CDR1 LNHDA, CDR2 SQIVND (reference sequence). Here the CDR3 DNA reads TGTGCCAGTAGACGGGCTAATGAAAAACTGTTTTTT. It translates to CASRRANEKLFF.

The chain uses TRBV7-2 and TRBJ2-6, with a possible D match to TRBD2 (6 bases). V lost 0 bases, J lost 0 bases, and 12 bases lay in between. The germline CDR1 and CDR2 sequences are SGHTA and FQGNSA. The CDR3 sequence is 18 residues long. The CDR3 region has the DNA TGTGCCAGCAGCTTAGCTGCTGGACTACACTCTGGGGCCAACGTCCTGACTTTC. Its translation is CASSLAAGLHSGANVLTF.

The gene calls are TRBV5-1 and TRBJ2-2; the D gene is possibly TRBD1 (6 bases). Germline loops: CDR1 SGHRS, CDR2 YFSETQ. V shed 3 bases and J shed 5 bases, with 14 bases lying between them. This CDR3 is built from 15 residues. CDR3 region: CASSSSGVFTGELFF. CDR3 bases: TGCGCCAGCAGCTCCTCAGGGGTATTTACCGGGGAGCTGTTTTTT.

The chain has TRBV6-1 and TRBJ1-2, with TRBD1 matching 11 bases. CDR1 is MNHNS, CDR2 SASEGT, per germline. V was clipped by 6 bases and J by 7 bases; unmatched bases: 7. This CDR3 comprises 14 residues. The CDR3 reads CASSVGQGALGYTF. Here the CDR3 DNA reads TGTGCCAGCAGCGTTGGACAGGGGGCGCTTGGCTACACCTTC.

The CDR3 reads CATNVEGAAEQYF. The CDR3 nucleotides are TGTGCCACGAATGTAGAGGGCGCGGCCGAGCAGTACTTC. The chain recombines TRBV2 with TRBJ2-7, with D tentatively TRBD2 (5 bases). Trimming pared 10 bases from V and 6 bases from J, leaving 19 bases between. There are 13 residues in the CDR3. Germline V gene lookup returns CDR1 SNHLY and CDR2 FYNNEI.

The genes are TRBV11-2 and TRBJ1-4, with a possible D match to TRBD1 (6 bases). The V end was cut by 4 bases, the J end by 8 bases, with 17 bases between. Germline V gene data show CDR1 as SGHAT and CDR2 as FQNNGV. The CDR3 sequence is 15 residues long. CDR3: CASSSLRTVREKLFF. Written as DNA, the CDR3 is TGTGCCAGCAGCTCCTTAAGGACAGTTCGGGAAAAACTGTTTTTT.

The gene calls are TRBV9 and TRBJ2-3; TRBD1 agrees at 8 bases. The CDR3 has 15 residues. CDR1 is SGDLS and CDR2 is YYNGEE in the germline V gene. The trim removed 5 bases at V and 2 bases at J, leaving 7 bases unmatched. The CDR3 sequence is CASRSWTGTTDTQYF. The DNA of the CDR3 is TGTGCCAGCAGAAGTTGGACAGGGACCACAGATACGCAGTATTTT.

This chain links TRBV5-8 with TRBJ2-5; weak D call: TRBD1 (6 bases). V lost 2 bases, J lost 2 bases, and 16 bases lay in between. The germline V gene encodes CDR1 SGHTS and CDR2 YDEGEE. CDR3 size: 16 residues. In DNA, the CDR3 is TGTGCCAGCAGCTTACCCACAGGGCGGCTGCAAGAGACCCAGTACTTC. Its translation: CASSLPTGRLQETQYF.

This sequence joins TRBV9 and TRBJ1-3; TRBD1 might be the D (6 bases). The CDR3 runs 14 residues. The V end was cut by 2 bases, the J end by 4 bases, with 10 bases between. CDR1 is SGDLS, CDR2 YYNGEE, per germline. The CDR3 reads CASSVWGLGNTIYF. CDR3 nucleotide sequence: TGTGCCAGCAGCGTGTGGGGGCTCGGAAACACCATATATTTT.

This clone showed up just a few times. This sequence joins TRBV7-9 and TRBJ2-1, with 16 bases that match TRBD2. Germline CDR1 reads SEHNR; CDR2 reads FQNEAQ (reference sequence). This CDR3 region has 16 residues. The trim removed 5 bases at V and 10 bases at J, leaving 8 bases unmatched. The CDR3 loop is CASSASGTSGGVEQFF. As DNA, the CDR3 is TGTGCCAGCAGCGCCTCCGGGACTAGCGGGGGGGTGGAGCAGTTCTTC.

The chain carries TRBV29-1 and TRBJ2-7; D uncertain. The V end was cut by 4 bases, the J end by 2 bases, with 12 bases between. The CDR3 is 13 residues long. Germline values: CDR1 SQVTM, CDR2 ANQGSEA. In DNA form, the CDR3 reads TGCAGCGTTGCAACAGCCCGGACCTACGAGCAGTACTTC. This gives the protein CSVATARTYEQYF.

This clone was counted only a few times. V is TRBV27 and J is TRBJ2-7; 12 bases line up with TRBD2. V lost 8 bases and J lost 3; bases outside the gene matches: 8. Per the germline V gene, CDR1 is MNHEY and CDR2 is SMNVEV (reference sequence). CDR3 length equals 15 residues. CDR3 DNA sequence: TGTGCCAGCGGCCAGGGGACTAGCGGGTTCTACGAGCAGTACTTC. Amino acids: CASGQGTSGFYEQYF.

The rearrangement links TRBV18 to TRBJ2-2, with 12 bases fitting TRBD1. Germline V gene lookup returns CDR1 KGHSH and CDR2 LQKENI. CDR3 length: 16 residues. Trimming removed 2 bases from V and 4 bases from J; junction bases left unmatched: 2. The CDR3: CASSPRDRGPTGELFF. As DNA, the CDR3 is TGTGCCAGCTCACCAAGGGACAGGGGGCCCACCGGGGAGCTGTTTTTT.

The V call is TRBV28, the J call TRBJ2-7; D gene unclear. Between the trimmed V and J ends, which lost 2 bases and 0 bases, there was a span of 8 bases. CDR3 length equals 14 residues. CDR1 is MDHEN and CDR2 is SYDVKM in the germline V gene. Here the CDR3 reads CASSLMARSYEQYF. As DNA, the CDR3 is TGTGCCAGCAGTTTAATGGCTCGCTCCTACGAGCAGTACTTC.

The chain couples TRBV27 to TRBJ2-1, with D possibly being TRBD1 or TRBD2 (5 bases each). The germline gives CDR1 MNHEY, CDR2 SMNVEV (reference sequence). CDR3 length: 15 residues. V was clipped by 5 bases and J by 5 bases, with 16 bases between them. This chain's CDR3 is CASSTRGGPNNEQFF. The CDR3 coding sequence is TGTGCCAGCAGTACCCGGGGCGGGCCCAACAATGAGCAGTTCTTC.

The CDR3, as DNA: TGTGCCATCAGGGCCGGCGCCGAGCAGTACTTC. It is translated as CAIRAGAEQYF. The chain joins TRBV10-3 to TRBJ2-7; D not resolved. The CDR3 has 11 residues. CDR1 is ENHRY and CDR2 is SYGVKD in the germline V gene. V dropped 6 bases and J dropped 6 bases, with 9 bases sitting between them.

This sequence joins TRBV28 and TRBJ2-7, with 10 bases that match TRBD1. This CDR3 has 16 residues. Trimming cost V 7 bases and J 2 bases; bases outside gene matches: 11. Germline V lookup: CDR1 MDHEN, CDR2 SYDVKM. CDR3 amino acids: CASTGVGQGVTYEQYF. Written as DNA, the CDR3 is TGTGCCAGCACCGGGGTCGGACAGGGGGTAACCTACGAGCAGTACTTC.

The chain has TRBV19 and TRBJ1-1, with D unclear. V was clipped by 1 base and J by 6 bases, with 9 bases between them. Germline-derived CDR1 and CDR2 are LNHDA and SQIVND (reference sequence). The CDR3 contains 13 residues. In nucleotides, the CDR3 is TGTGCCAGTAGTATAGGTAACCTCGCTGAAGCTTTCTTT. It encodes CASSIGNLAEAFF.

This chain joins TRBV7-2 and TRBJ2-7, with a tentative D call TRBD1 (5 bases). Germline lookup yields CDR1 SGHTA and CDR2 FQGNSA. The V gene lost 4 bases and the J gene lost 2 bases, with 18 bases spanning the gap. The CDR3 covers 16 residues. The CDR3 coding sequence is TGTGCCAGCAGCTCCGTGGACACTCCACTAACCTACGAGCAGTACTTC. Its protein is CASSSVDTPLTYEQYF.

CDR3 amino acids: CASSPLLGGTYEQYF. The CDR3 nucleotides are TGTGCCAGCAGCCCCCTTTTGGGAGGGACCTACGAGCAGTACTTC. V is TRBV9 and J is TRBJ2-7; 7 bases line up with TRBD2. The CDR3 runs to 15 residues. Germline V gene lookup returns CDR1 SGDLS and CDR2 YYNGEE. V shed 4 bases, J shed 2 bases, and the junction held 9 bases outside the gene matches. Filled out from reference TRBV9 and TRBJ2-7, the complete variable domain reads DSGVTQTPKHLITATGQRVTLRCSPRSGDLSVYWYQQSLDQGLQFLIQYYNGEERAKGNILERFSAQQFPDLHSELNLSSLELGDSALYFCASSPLLGGTYEQYFGPGTRLTVT.

The chain combines TRBV5-6 with TRBJ2-3; 11 bases are a match to TRBD2. CDR3 size: 17 residues. CDR1 SGHDT and CDR2 YYEEEE come from the germline V gene. J lost 3 bases, V lost 4 bases, and 10 bases had no gene match. The CDR3 here is CASSPGSSGGRTDTQYF. CDR3 bases: TGTGCCAGCAGCCCGGGCTCTAGCGGGGGGAGAACAGATACGCAGTATTTT.

CDR3 sequence (DNA): TGTGCCAGCAGCTTAGTGGCTAGCGGGCTAAAGGGGACCCAGTACTTC. This codes for CASSLVASGLKGTQYF. This rearrangement joins TRBV7-2 to TRBJ2-5, with TRBD2 matching 8 bases. V shed 1 base and J 7 bases; nucleotides not matched to a gene: 11. In germline, CDR1 is SGHTA, CDR2 FQGNSA. The CDR3 is 16 amino acids.